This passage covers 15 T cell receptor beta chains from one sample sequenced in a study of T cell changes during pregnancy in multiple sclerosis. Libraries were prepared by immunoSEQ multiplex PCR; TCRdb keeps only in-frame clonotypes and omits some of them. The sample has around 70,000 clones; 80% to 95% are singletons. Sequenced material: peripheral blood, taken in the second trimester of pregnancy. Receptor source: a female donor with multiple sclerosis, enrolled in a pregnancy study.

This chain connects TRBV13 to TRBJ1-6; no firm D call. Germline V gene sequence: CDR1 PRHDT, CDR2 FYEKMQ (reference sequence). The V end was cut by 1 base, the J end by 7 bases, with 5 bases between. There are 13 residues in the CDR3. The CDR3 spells CASSLDTNSPLHF. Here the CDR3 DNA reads TGTGCCAGCAGCTTAGACACAAATTCACCCCTCCACTTT.

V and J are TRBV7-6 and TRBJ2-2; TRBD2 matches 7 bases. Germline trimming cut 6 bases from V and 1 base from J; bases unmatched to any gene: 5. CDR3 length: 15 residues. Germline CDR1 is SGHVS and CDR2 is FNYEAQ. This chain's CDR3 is CASSLASGNTGELFF. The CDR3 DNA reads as TGTGCCAGCAGTTTGGCTAGCGGGAACACCGGGGAGCTGTTTTTT.

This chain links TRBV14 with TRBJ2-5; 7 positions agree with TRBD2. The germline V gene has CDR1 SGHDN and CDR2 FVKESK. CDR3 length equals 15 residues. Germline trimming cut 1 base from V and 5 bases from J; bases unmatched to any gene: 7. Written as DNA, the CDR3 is TGTGCCAGCAGCCAAGCTAGCGGAGGAGGGGAGACCCAGTACTTC. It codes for CASSQASGGGETQYF.

The DNA of the CDR3 is TGTGCCAGTCAGGACTACCCGAACACCGGGGAGCTGTTTTTT. Protein: CASQDYPNTGELFF. This chain joins TRBV6-4 and TRBJ2-2, with D maybe TRBD2 (6 bases). CDR3 size: 14 residues. Trimming took 9 bases from V and 0 from J, leaving 11 bases between them. Germline loops: CDR1 MRHNA, CDR2 SNTAGT.

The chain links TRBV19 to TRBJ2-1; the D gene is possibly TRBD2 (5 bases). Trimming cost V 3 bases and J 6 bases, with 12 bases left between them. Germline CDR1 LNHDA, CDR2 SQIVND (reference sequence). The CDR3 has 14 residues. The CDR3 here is CASSITASSNEQFF. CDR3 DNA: TGTGCCAGTAGTATTACGGCTAGCAGCAATGAGCAGTTCTTC.

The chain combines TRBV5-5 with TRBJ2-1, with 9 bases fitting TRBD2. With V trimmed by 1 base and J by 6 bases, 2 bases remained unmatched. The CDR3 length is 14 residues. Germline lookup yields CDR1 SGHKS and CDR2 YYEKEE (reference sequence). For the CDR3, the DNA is TGTGCCAGCAGCTTGTGGCGGGGGGGCAATGAGCAGTTCTTC. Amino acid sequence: CASSLWRGGNEQFF.

The CDR3 sequence: CAWSEAGGKETQYF. CDR3 coding DNA: TGTGCCTGGAGTGAGGCAGGGGGCAAGGAGACCCAGTACTTC. The V gene is TRBV30, the J gene TRBJ2-5; 8 positions match TRBD1. The CDR3 is 14 residues long. J was trimmed by 5 bases and V by 1 base; bases with no gene match: 6. CDR1 and CDR2 (germline): GTSNPN, SVGIG (reference sequence).

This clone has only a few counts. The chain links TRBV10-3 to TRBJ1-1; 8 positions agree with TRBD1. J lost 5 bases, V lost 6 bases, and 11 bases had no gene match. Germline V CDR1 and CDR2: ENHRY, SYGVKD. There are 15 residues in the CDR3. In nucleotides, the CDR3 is TGTGCCATCAGCGCCAACGACAGGGGTGGGACTGAAGCTTTCTTT. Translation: CAISANDRGGTEAFF.

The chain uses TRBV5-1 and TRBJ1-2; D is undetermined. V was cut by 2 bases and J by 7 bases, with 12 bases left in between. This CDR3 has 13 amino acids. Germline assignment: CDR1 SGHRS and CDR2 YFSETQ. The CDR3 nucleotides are TGCGCCAGCAGCTTCGGGGAGGGAACTGGCTACACCTTC. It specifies CASSFGEGTGYTF.

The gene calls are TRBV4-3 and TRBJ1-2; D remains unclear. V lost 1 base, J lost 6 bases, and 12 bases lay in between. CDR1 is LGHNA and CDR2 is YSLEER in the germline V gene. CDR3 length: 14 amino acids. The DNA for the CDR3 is TGCGCCAGCAGCCAAGGCCTTACTTTAGATGGCTACACCTTC. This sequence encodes CASSQGLTLDGYTF.

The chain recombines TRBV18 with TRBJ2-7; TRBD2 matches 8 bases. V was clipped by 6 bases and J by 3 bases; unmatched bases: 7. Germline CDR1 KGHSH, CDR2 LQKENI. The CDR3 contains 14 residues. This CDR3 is CASSLGTSYYEQYF. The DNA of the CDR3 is TGTGCCAGCTCGTTGGGGACTAGTTACTACGAGCAGTACTTC. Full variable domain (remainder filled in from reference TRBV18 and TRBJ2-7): NAGVMQNPRHLVRRRGQEARLRCSPMKGHSHVYWYRQLPEEGLKFMVYLQKENIIDESGMPKERFSAEFPKEGPSILRIQQVVRGDSAAYFCASSLGTSYYEQYFGPGTRLTVT.

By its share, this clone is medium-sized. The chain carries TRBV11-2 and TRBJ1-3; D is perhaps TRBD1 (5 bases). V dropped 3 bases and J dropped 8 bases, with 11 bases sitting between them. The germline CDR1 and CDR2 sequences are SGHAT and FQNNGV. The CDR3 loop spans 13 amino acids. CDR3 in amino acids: CASSLIRVDTIYF. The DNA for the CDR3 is TGTGCCAGCAGCTTGATCAGGGTGGACACCATATATTTT.

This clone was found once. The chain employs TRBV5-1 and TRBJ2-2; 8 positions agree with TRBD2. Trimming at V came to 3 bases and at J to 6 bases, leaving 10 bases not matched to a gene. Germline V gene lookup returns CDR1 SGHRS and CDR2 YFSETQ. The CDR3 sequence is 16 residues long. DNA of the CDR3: TGCGCCAGCAGCTACCACCCTCCCGGGGGGGCCGGGGAGCTGTTTTTT. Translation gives CASSYHPPGGAGELFF.

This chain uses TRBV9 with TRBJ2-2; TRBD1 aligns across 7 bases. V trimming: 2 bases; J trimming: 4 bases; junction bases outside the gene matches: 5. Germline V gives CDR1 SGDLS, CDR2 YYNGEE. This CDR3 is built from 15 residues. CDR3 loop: CASSVKGAVTGELFF. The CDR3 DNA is TGTGCCAGCAGCGTTAAGGGGGCGGTCACCGGGGAGCTGTTTTTT.

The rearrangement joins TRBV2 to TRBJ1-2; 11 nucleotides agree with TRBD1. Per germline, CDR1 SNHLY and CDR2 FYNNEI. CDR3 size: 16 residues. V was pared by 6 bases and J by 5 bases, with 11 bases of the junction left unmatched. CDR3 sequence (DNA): TGTGCCAGCAGGGCACCCAAGGGACAGGGGGTTTATGGCTACACCTTC. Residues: CASRAPKGQGVYGYTF.